Each of the 18 T cell receptor beta chains below was sequenced from the same sample in a study of cytomegalovirus exposure and HLA in healthy donors. PCR primers comprised 60 Vbeta and 13 Jbeta primers. Libraries were prepared by immunoSEQ multiplex PCR; TCRdb keeps only in-frame clonotypes and omits some of them. Of 200,000 to 250,000 clones listed, approximately 80% are singletons. The sample taken for sequencing was PBMCs. The receptors were gathered from a woman aged 30 to 39 in good health and CMV-seronegative.

The CDR3 sequence: CASRALTGDNQPQHF. The CDR3 DNA sequence: TGTGCCAGCAGGGCCCTGACAGGAGACAATCAGCCCCAGCATTTT. The chain couples TRBV6-5 to TRBJ1-5; D is perhaps TRBD1 (6 bases). This CDR3 has 15 residues. V was shortened by 6 bases and J by 3 bases, with 15 bases between the two germline ends. Per the germline V gene, CDR1 is MNHEY and CDR2 is SVGAGI.

The chain carries TRBV25-1 and TRBJ2-5, with 9 positions matching TRBD1. The V and J ends lost 4 bases and 7 bases, in that order; junction bases with no gene match: 16. The CDR3 is 17 amino acids. Germline lookup yields CDR1 MGHDK and CDR2 SYGVNS. The CDR3 DNA reads as TGTGCCAGCAGTGCCCCCTGGGACAGGGATGGTTGGGGGACCCAGTACTTC. It is translated as CASSAPWDRDGWGTQYF.

V is TRBV28 and J is TRBJ2-5; tentative D call: TRBD1 (6 bases). The CDR3 spans 13 residues. V was pared by 6 bases and J by 5 bases, with 13 bases between. Germline V gene lookup returns CDR1 MDHEN and CDR2 SYDVKM. CDR3 coding DNA: TGTGCCAGCAGCTACAGGGCCCGGGAGACCCAGTACTTC. This encodes CASSYRARETQYF.

The chain uses TRBV7-2 and TRBJ2-1; 8 positions match TRBD2. The germline gives CDR1 SGHTA, CDR2 FQGNSA. This CDR3 is 15 amino acids long. Trimming at V came to 3 bases and at J to 4 bases, leaving 5 bases not matched to a gene. The CDR3 sequence is CASSFSGAGYNEQFF. CDR3 in DNA: TGTGCCAGCAGCTTTAGCGGGGCTGGTTACAATGAGCAGTTCTTC.

The chain joins TRBV10-3 to TRBJ2-7, with 13 nucleotides matching TRBD2. The V and J ends lost 6 bases and 3 bases, in that order; junction bases with no gene match: 2. Germline CDR1 reads ENHRY; CDR2 reads SYGVKD. The CDR3 runs 14 residues. Here the CDR3 reads CAISRTSGSYEQYF. CDR3 DNA sequence: TGTGCCATCAGCCGGACTAGCGGGAGCTACGAGCAGTACTTC.

This chain connects TRBV11-2 to TRBJ1-2, with 7 positions matching TRBD1. The CDR3 length is 14 residues. In germline, CDR1 is SGHAT, CDR2 FQNNGV. The V and J ends lost 5 bases and 6 bases, in that order; junction bases with no gene match: 9. Here the CDR3 DNA reads TGTGCCAGCAGCCCCGGACAGGAAAGGGATGGCTACACCTTC. Its translation is CASSPGQERDGYTF.

The V gene is TRBV4-1, the J gene TRBJ2-7, with 7 bases that match TRBD1. The CDR3 totals 16 residues. Germline V gives CDR1 MGHRA, CDR2 YSYEKL. Trimming cost V 4 bases and J 6 bases; bases outside gene matches: 15. The CDR3 loop is CASSRTLPQSGGEQYF. The CDR3, as DNA: TGCGCCAGCAGCCGAACCCTCCCTCAATCAGGGGGCGAGCAGTACTTC.

The chain uses TRBV5-5 and TRBJ2-5; 11 bases line up with TRBD2. The CDR3 spans 15 residues. Germline values: CDR1 SGHKS, CDR2 YYEKEE (reference sequence). The junction had 9 bases not matched to a gene; V was cut back by 4 bases and J by 7 bases. The chain's CDR3 is CASSTWTSGWGTQYF. CDR3 nucleotides: TGTGCCAGCAGCACTTGGACTAGCGGGTGGGGGACCCAGTACTTC. Looking up the rest from reference TRBV5-5 and TRBJ2-5 gives the full variable domain: DAGVTQSPTHLIKTRGQQVTLRCSPISGHKSVSWYQQVLGQGPQFIFQYYEKEERGRGNFPDRFSARQFPNYSSELNVNALLLGDSALYLCASSTWTSGWGTQYFGPGTRLLVL.

J is TRBJ2-1 and V is TRBV7-9; TRBD2 matches at 14 bases. Germline-derived CDR1 and CDR2 are SEHNR and FQNEAQ (reference sequence). This CDR3 has 16 amino acids. With V trimmed by 4 bases and J by 8 bases, 7 bases remained unmatched. The CDR3 is CASSSSGTSGRYEQFF. The CDR3 coding sequence is TGTGCCAGCAGCTCCTCCGGGACTAGCGGGAGATATGAGCAGTTCTTC.

This chain joins TRBV15 and TRBJ2-2; 11 bases match TRBD1. Losses at the gene ends were 3 bases for V and 6 bases for J; bases not matched to a gene: 0. Germline V gene lookup returns CDR1 LNHNV and CDR2 YYDKDF (reference sequence). The CDR3 runs to 14 residues. This CDR3 is CATSRGQGAGELFF. For the CDR3, the DNA is TGTGCCACCAGCAGGGGACAGGGGGCCGGGGAGCTGTTTTTT.

The chain employs TRBV6-5 and TRBJ2-5, with 7 nucleotides matching TRBD2. The end of the DNA fits TRBJ2-7 better, so the J call may be wrong. The germline V gene has CDR1 MNHEY and CDR2 SVGAGI. This CDR3 contains 14 residues. CDR3: CASNRGGSAYEQYF. The CDR3 DNA reads TGTGCCAGCAATAGGGGAGGGTCCGCCTACGAGCAGTACTTC.

As concerns this clone: The sample carries other DNA sequences with the same CDR3. V gene TRBV4-1 combines with J gene TRBJ2-1, with TRBD1 as a possible D gene (6 bases). Germline assignment: CDR1 MGHRA and CDR2 YSYEKL. CDR3 size: 16 residues. V was pared by 0 bases and J by 0 bases, with 9 bases between. The CDR3 loop reads CASSQEGRGSYNEQFF. The CDR3 nucleotides read TGCGCCAGCAGCCAAGAGGGCAGGGGCTCCTACAATGAGCAGTTCTTC.

This clone has only one observation. The chain employs TRBV2 and TRBJ2-7; TRBD2 agrees at 15 bases. Germline CDR1 is SNHLY and CDR2 is FYNNEI. V shed 6 bases, J shed 2 bases, and the junction held 5 bases outside the gene matches. The CDR3 contains 16 residues. The CDR3 bases are TGTGCCAGCAGCCCCGGGACTAGCGGGGGGCCCTACGAGCAGTACTTC. Translating gives CASSPGTSGGPYEQYF.

This clone appeared a single time. The V gene is TRBV7-9, the J gene TRBJ2-5, with 8 bases identical to TRBD1. V was clipped by 6 bases and J by 1 base; unmatched bases: 4. CDR1 is SEHNR, CDR2 FQNEAQ, per germline (reference sequence). This CDR3 has 14 amino acids. CDR3 in DNA: TGTGCCAGCAGTTATCAGGGGGCCCAAGAGACCCAGTACTTC. Amino acid sequence: CASSYQGAQETQYF.

In its sample, this clone was seen once. V is TRBV7-8 and J is TRBJ1-1, with D unclear. Germline V gene sequence: CDR1 SGHVS, CDR2 FQNEAQ. The ends were cut back, 2 bases at V and 7 bases at J, with 11 bases in the middle. The CDR3 covers 13 residues. The CDR3 DNA reads TGTGCCAGCAGCTTATCTGCGGGATTTGAAGCTTTCTTT. The encoded protein is CASSLSAGFEAFF.

The chain is built from TRBV15 and TRBJ2-3; the D gene is possibly TRBD2 (7 bases). This CDR3 region has 14 residues. The V end was cut by 1 base, the J end by 7 bases, with 12 bases between. The V gene's germline CDR1 is LNHNV and CDR2 YYDKDF (reference sequence). CDR3 bases: TGTGCCACCAGCAGAGGGGAGGGGGGCTATACGCAGTATTTT. Protein: CATSRGEGGYTQYF.

V is TRBV6-1 and J is TRBJ2-7; D perhaps matches TRBD1 (6 bases). CDR1 is MNHNS and CDR2 is SASEGT in the germline V gene. Trimming stripped 8 bases from V and 3 bases from J, with 14 bases between. CDR3 length equals 13 residues. The CDR3 DNA reads as TGTGCCAGCGAGAGGGACAACCTCTACGAGCAGTACTTC. It encodes CASERDNLYEQYF.

The chain carries TRBV14 and TRBJ2-3; 11 bases are a match to TRBD2. Germline CDR1 is SGHDN and CDR2 is FVKESK. V lost 2 bases to trimming and J lost 0 bases; unmatched junction nucleotides: 4. The CDR3 is 17 residues long. The CDR3, as DNA: TGTGCCAGCAGCCAATCCTGGACTAGCGGGAGCACAGATACGCAGTATTTT. This encodes CASSQSWTSGSTDTQYF.